The 23 T cell receptor beta chains listed next were all sequenced from one sample in a study of beta chain features in type 1 diabetes. These TCRs' antigens remain unknown. The sequenced template was cDNA made from the entire isolated RNA. The table came from immunoSEQ multiplex PCR; TCRdb's copy has only in-frame clones and leaves some out. Among more than 25,000 clones listed, roughly half were seen once. The study's findings and limits: Moderately but significantly shorter TCRB CDR3s were found in Type 1 diabetes patients in all four CD4+ subsets.

Sequenced: stem cell memory CD4+ T cells from blood. These receptors came from a man aged 25-45 years with type 1 diabetes.

The chain joins TRBV30 to TRBJ1-2; D not certain. Trimming shortened V by 2 bases and J by 4 bases, and 8 bases separated the two germline ends. The length of the CDR3 is 12 residues. Per the germline V gene, CDR1 is GTSNPN and CDR2 is SVGIG (reference sequence). The CDR3 here is CAWSPEGYGYTF. In nucleotides, the CDR3 is TGTGCCTGGAGTCCGGAGGGCTATGGCTACACCTTC.

The rearrangement joins TRBV4-1 to TRBJ2-3; TRBD2 aligns across 10 bases. Germline V gives CDR1 MGHRA, CDR2 YSYEKL. The V and J ends lost 1 base and 3 bases, in that order; junction bases with no gene match: 7. The CDR3 has 17 amino acids. CDR3 residues: CASSQGPRLAGTDTQYF. CDR3 nucleotide sequence: TGCGCCAGCAGCCAAGGACCGAGACTAGCGGGTACAGATACGCAGTATTTT.

The V gene is TRBV11-3, the J gene TRBJ2-1, with 8 nucleotides matching TRBD1. This CDR3 is built from 15 residues. Germline CDR1 SGHNT, CDR2 YENEEA. Trimming took 5 bases from V and 0 from J; bases not matched to a gene: 3. CDR3 in DNA: TGTGCCAGCAGCCCGGACAGGGCCTCCTACAATGAGCAGTTCTTC. This translates into CASSPDRASYNEQFF.

The rearrangement uses TRBV2 and TRBJ2-2, with 8 positions matching TRBD1. This CDR3 has 16 amino acids. Unmatched junction bases numbered 8, after V lost 7 bases and J lost 1 base. Looked up from germline, CDR1 is SNHLY and CDR2 is FYNNEI. Here the CDR3 reads CASTGWGTGNTGELFF. The CDR3 DNA sequence: TGTGCCAGCACCGGCTGGGGGACAGGGAACACCGGGGAGCTGTTTTTT.

The rearrangement links TRBV6-6 to TRBJ1-5; TRBD1 aligns across 7 bases. Looked up from germline, CDR1 is MNHNY and CDR2 is SVGAGI (reference sequence). This CDR3 spans 16 amino acids. Trimming removed 6 bases from V and 3 bases from J; junction bases left unmatched: 11. CDR3 amino acids: CASSMTGLGVNQPQHF. The CDR3 DNA is TGTGCCAGCAGCATGACAGGGCTGGGTGTCAATCAGCCCCAGCATTTT.

There are a few counts of this clone. This chain connects TRBV14 to TRBJ2-7; the D gene is possibly TRBD1 (5 bases). The CDR3 extends over 14 amino acids. Germline V CDR1 and CDR2: SGHDN, FVKESK. V shed 0 bases and J shed 7 bases, with 13 bases lying between them. CDR3 DNA sequence: TGTGCCAGCAGCCAAGATCGGGCAGGGTGGGAGCAGTACTTC. Its protein is CASSQDRAGWEQYF.

The chain has TRBV5-1 and TRBJ2-1; the match to TRBD2 covers 8 bases. Germline assignment: CDR1 SGHRS and CDR2 YFSETQ. V was pared by 6 bases and J by 6 bases, with 11 bases of the junction left unmatched. This CDR3 has 15 amino acids. The CDR3 DNA reads as TGCGCCAGCACCGGGGGGGCGGGAGCCGGCAATGAGCAGTTCTTC. This codes for CASTGGAGAGNEQFF.

The V gene is TRBV7-9, the J gene TRBJ2-2, with D uncertain. CDR1 and CDR2 from the germline V gene are SEHNR and FQNEAQ (reference sequence). V dropped 2 bases and J dropped 3 bases, with 7 bases sitting between them. The CDR3 runs 14 residues. CDR3 loop: CASSLLSDTGELFF. DNA for the CDR3: TGTGCCAGCAGCTTATTGTCGGACACCGGGGAGCTGTTTTTT.

J is TRBJ2-7 and V is TRBV27; the D is unclear. Germline loops: CDR1 MNHEY, CDR2 SMNVEV (reference sequence). This CDR3 region has 11 residues. V was shortened by 10 bases and J by 2 bases, with 9 bases between the two germline ends. The CDR3 coding sequence is TGTGCCACCTCCACTCCCTACGAGCAGTACTTC. This gives the protein CATSTPYEQYF.

The chain employs TRBV29-1 and TRBJ2-7, with D possibly being TRBD2 (6 bases). Germline V gene data show CDR1 as SQVTM and CDR2 as ANQGSEA. The CDR3 has 12 amino acids. Trimming removed 4 bases at V and 3 bases at J, with 10 bases between. Here the CDR3 DNA reads TGCAGCGTTGCGGCGGGGAACTACGAGCAGTACTTC. This encodes CSVAAGNYEQYF.

The gene calls are TRBV28 and TRBJ1-4, with TRBD1 matching 7 bases. Germline trimming cut 3 bases from V and 8 bases from J; bases unmatched to any gene: 6. The CDR3 has 14 amino acids. Germline loops: CDR1 MDHEN, CDR2 SYDVKM. The CDR3 nucleotides read TGTGCCAGCAGTTTCCGGGACAGAGGGGAAAAACTGTTTTTT. Its translation is CASSFRDRGEKLFF. The whole variable domain, filled in from reference TRBV28 and TRBJ1-4, reads DVKVTQSSRYLVKRTGEKVFLECVQDMDHENMFWYRQDPGLGLRLIYFSYDVKMKEKGDIPEGYSVSREKKERFSLILESASTNQTSMYLCASSFRDRGEKLFFGSGTQLSVL.

The rearrangement uses TRBV5-1 and TRBJ1-1; D possibly corresponds to TRBD1 (5 bases). V lost 3 bases and J 4 bases, leaving 19 bases between the germline ends. Per the germline V gene, CDR1 is SGHRS and CDR2 is YFSETQ. This CDR3 region has 16 residues. CDR3 loop: CASSYGRGGGRTEAFF. Written as DNA, the CDR3 is TGCGCCAGCAGCTATGGGCGTGGGGGAGGCCGCACTGAAGCTTTCTTT.

In this sample, this clone turned up a few times. The chain recombines TRBV16 with TRBJ1-1, with a weak D call TRBD1 (6 bases). V lost 4 bases and J 0 bases, leaving 15 bases between the germline ends. This CDR3 contains 16 residues. Germline V CDR1 and CDR2: KGHSY, FQNENV. The CDR3: CASSPVRGQMNTEAFF. CDR3 bases: TGTGCCAGCAGCCCCGTCCGAGGACAGATGAACACTGAAGCTTTCTTT.

The chain couples TRBV18 to TRBJ2-7; 7 positions match TRBD1. This CDR3 spans 14 amino acids. V trimming: 1 base; J trimming: 6 bases; junction bases outside the gene matches: 6. Germline V gene data show CDR1 as KGHSH and CDR2 as LQKENI. The CDR3 spells CASSPLTGSTEQYF. The CDR3 nucleotides read TGTGCCAGCTCACCACTGACAGGGAGTACCGAGCAGTACTTC.

In this sample, this clone turned up a few times. Additional DNA sequences in this sample encode the identical CDR3. This chain uses TRBV6-5 with TRBJ2-3; D gene uncertain. CDR3 length equals 11 residues. V was shortened by 2 bases and J by 6 bases, with 3 bases between the two germline ends. From germline, CDR1 is MNHEY and CDR2 SVGAGI. The CDR3 nucleotides read TGTGCCAGCAGTTACCTGGATACGCAGTATTTT. It is translated as CASSYLDTQYF.

CDR3 amino acids: CASSPHGGQGSMRLARNEQFF. The CDR3 DNA reads TGCGCCAGCAGCCCCCACGGGGGGCAGGGGAGTATGAGACTAGCAAGAAATGAGCAGTTCTTC. V usage is TRBV4-1 and J usage is TRBJ2-1; a weak D match, TRBD2 (7 bases). This CDR3 region has 21 residues. Trimming cost V 4 bases and J 7 bases, with 35 bases left between them. Germline CDR1 MGHRA, CDR2 YSYEKL.

The genes are TRBV6-1 and TRBJ1-5; a possible D gene is TRBD1 (5 bases). Trimming cost V 11 bases and J 7 bases, with 18 bases left between them. Germline CDR1 and CDR2: MNHNS and SASEGT. The CDR3 extends over 13 amino acids. The CDR3 reads CAAAAGREQPQHF. CDR3 DNA sequence: TGTGCCGCGGCGGCAGGGCGGGAGCAGCCCCAGCATTTT.

The V call is TRBV2, the J call TRBJ2-5; 8 bases match TRBD1. CDR1 and CDR2 (germline): SNHLY, FYNNEI. After removal of 4 bases from V and 4 bases from J, the junction contained 2 bases not matched to a gene. The CDR3 is 13 amino acids. The CDR3 loop is CASSGTGLETQYF. The CDR3 bases are TGTGCCAGCAGTGGGACAGGGCTAGAGACCCAGTACTTC.

Only a few counts were recorded for this clone. This rearrangement joins TRBV6-5 to TRBJ2-4; weak D call: TRBD2 (5 bases). This CDR3 has 13 amino acids. Trimming stripped 4 bases from V and 10 bases from J, with 14 bases between. In germline, CDR1 is MNHEY, CDR2 SVGAGI. CDR3 nucleotides: TGTGCCAGCAGTTTATCGGCATCGGGGATTCAGTACTTC. It yields the protein CASSLSASGIQYF.

The rearrangement joins TRBV5-1 to TRBJ1-4, with 8 bases identical to TRBD1. J was trimmed by 7 bases and V by 4 bases; bases with no gene match: 6. This CDR3 comprises 14 residues. Germline V CDR1 and CDR2: SGHRS, YFSETQ. In DNA form, the CDR3 reads TGCGCCAGCAGCCCAGGGGGCGCCGGTGAAAAACTGTTTTTT. It specifies CASSPGGAGEKLFF.

In DNA form, the CDR3 reads TGTGCCAGCAGTTACGGAGGGGCAGATACGCAGTATTTT. It translates to CASSYGGADTQYF. The chain combines TRBV6-6 with TRBJ2-3; D perhaps matches TRBD2 (6 bases). The germline V gene encodes CDR1 MNHNY and CDR2 SVGAGI (reference sequence). Trimming pared 2 bases from V and 4 bases from J, leaving 7 bases between. The length of the CDR3 is 13 residues.

The chain links TRBV18 to TRBJ2-2, with D maybe TRBD1 (5 bases). Germline lookup yields CDR1 KGHSH and CDR2 LQKENI. Trimming took 1 base from V and 3 from J, leaving 12 bases between them. The CDR3 has 16 amino acids. CDR3 DNA sequence: TGTGCCAGCTCACCACAGAGACAGAGAGACACCGGGGAGCTGTTTTTT. It encodes CASSPQRQRDTGELFF.

V usage is TRBV28 and J usage is TRBJ1-1; D not certain. In germline, CDR1 is MDHEN, CDR2 SYDVKM. This CDR3 spans 14 amino acids. Trimming shortened V by 2 bases and J by 11 bases, and 18 bases separated the two germline ends. CDR3 residues: CASSLELGEYRAFF. CDR3 nucleotides: TGTGCCAGCAGTTTAGAACTGGGAGAATATAGGGCTTTCTTT.